This is a list of T cell receptor beta chains from one sample in a study of blood T cell repertoires in COVID-19. Libraries were prepared by immunoSEQ multiplex PCR; TCRdb keeps only in-frame clonotypes and omits some of them. The table records tens of thousands of clones, almost 85% of them present only once. The sample taken for sequencing was peripheral blood. The receptors were gathered from a man aged 60-69 years with acute or convalescent COVID-19. Each CDR3 is given with its conserved first and last residue. A D gene is named only where the DNA matches it firmly. Size tells how often a clone was seen (once, few, many) or the class of an expanded clone, and some rows leave it out.

d_gene,v_gene,j_gene,abundance,len,CDR3nt,CDR3aa
NA,TRBV6-4,TRBJ1-6,NA,15,TGTGCCAGCAGTCCCCCCTGGAGTTCTGATTCACCCCTCCACTTT,CASSPPWSSDSPLHF
TRBD1,TRBV9,TRBJ1-6,few,15,TGTGCCAGCAGAGTTGGGACAGGGGCCGACTCGCCCCTCCACTTT,CASRVGTGADSPLHF
NA,TRBV28,TRBJ2-2,few,14,TGTGCCTGCTTCGAGAGAGCGAACACCGGGGAGCTGTTTTTT,CACFERANTGELFF
TRBD2,TRBV9,TRBJ2-1,NA,15,TGTGCCAGCAGCGTTGGGACTAGCGGTTACAATGAGCAGTTCTTC,CASSVGTSGYNEQFF
TRBD1,TRBV6-4,TRBJ1-6,NA,15,TGTGCCAGCAGTGAGACAGGGGTAGGCAATTCACCCCTCCACTTT,CASSETGVGNSPLHF
NA,TRBV6-5,TRBJ1-4,NA,15,TGTGCCAGCAGCCCCGGCGGGACGGGGAACGAAAAACTGTTTTTT,CASSPGGTGNEKLFF
NA,TRBV4-1,TRBJ2-6,few,16,TGCGCCAGCAGCCCACTGGCCGGAGGAGCGGCCAACGTCCTGACTTTC,CASSPLAGGAANVLTF
TRBD1,TRBV28,TRBJ1-4,NA,17,TGTGCCAGCAGTGGGACAGGGGACCCTTCAACTAATGAAAAACTGTTTTTT,CASSGTGDPSTNEKLFF
NA,TRBV11-1,TRBJ2-7,NA,12,TGTGCCAGCAGCCCGGACAGTTACGAGCAGTACTTC,CASSPDSYEQYF
TRBD1,TRBV28,TRBJ1-4,NA,14,TGTGCCAGCAGTCCAGGGGGAAGGGGTGAAAAACTGTTTTTT,CASSPGGRGEKLFF